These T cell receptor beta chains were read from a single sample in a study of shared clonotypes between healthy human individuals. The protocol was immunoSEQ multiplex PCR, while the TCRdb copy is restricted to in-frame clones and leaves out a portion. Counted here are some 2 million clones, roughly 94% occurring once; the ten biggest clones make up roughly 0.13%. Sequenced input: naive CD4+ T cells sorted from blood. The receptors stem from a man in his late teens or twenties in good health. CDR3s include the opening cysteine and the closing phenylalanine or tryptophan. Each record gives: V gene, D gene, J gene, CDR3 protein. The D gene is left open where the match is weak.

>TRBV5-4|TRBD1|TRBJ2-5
CASSRDRGETQYF
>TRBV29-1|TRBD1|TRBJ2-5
CSVFTGGYGETQYF
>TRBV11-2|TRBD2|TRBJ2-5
CASSYQRGEETQYF
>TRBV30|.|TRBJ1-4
CALDGGTNEKLFF
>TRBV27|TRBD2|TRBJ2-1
CASNRLAGDYYNEQFF
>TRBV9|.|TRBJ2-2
CASSSRAALNTGELFF
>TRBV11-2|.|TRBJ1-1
CASSRSGTEAFF
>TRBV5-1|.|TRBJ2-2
CASSLGQTLNTGELFF
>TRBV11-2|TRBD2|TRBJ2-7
CASSLGPSRDYIYEQYF
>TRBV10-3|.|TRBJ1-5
CAISESGGSNQPQHF
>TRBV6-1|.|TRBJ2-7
CASRSGAGDYEQYF
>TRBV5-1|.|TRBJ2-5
CASSLPAETQYF
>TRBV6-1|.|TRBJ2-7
CASTLQRGPDYEQYF
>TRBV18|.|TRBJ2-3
CASSPTLSTDTQYF
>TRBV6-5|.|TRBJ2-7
CASSADGYEQYF
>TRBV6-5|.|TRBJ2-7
CASSYSSSGDTQYF
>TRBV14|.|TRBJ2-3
CASSLGTGTSTDTQYF
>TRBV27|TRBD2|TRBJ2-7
CASSYKGLAAYEQYF
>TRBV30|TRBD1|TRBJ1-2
CAWRPRGRGIYGYTF
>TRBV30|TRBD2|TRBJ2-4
CAWSPTSGSWVEAKNIQYF
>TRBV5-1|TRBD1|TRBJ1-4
CASSLNTGDGEKLFF
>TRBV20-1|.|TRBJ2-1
CSGGLYNEQFF
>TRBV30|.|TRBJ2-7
CAWSFRGDEQYF
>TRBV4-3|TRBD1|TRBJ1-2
CASSQGLTGGIYGYTF